The rows below give T cell receptor beta chains drawn from one sample of a study of tumor and adjacent non-tumor tissue in lung cancer. Using its own MiXCR run on the multiplex PCR reads, TCRdb lists one record per CDR3 protein. The data contain about 90,000 distinct CDR3 sequences, under 80% of them singletons. The sequencing input was distant non-tumor lung tissue. The receptors here all came from a woman aged 45-65 years with non-small cell lung cancer. Both conserved end residues are part of each CDR3. Each record gives: clone size, J gene, CDR3 length, D gene, V gene, CDR3 DNA, CDR3 protein. A D gene is named only where the DNA matches it firmly. Size tells how often a clone was seen (once, few, many) or the class of an expanded clone, and some rows leave it out.

. TRBJ2-5 17 TRBD2 TRBV6-1 TGTGCAAGCAGTTTGGGACTAGCGGGAGGCCTCCACGAGACCCAGTACTTC CASSLGLAGGLHETQYF
. TRBJ1-3 14 . TRBV12-3/TRBV12-4 TGTGCCAGCAGTAAGACAGTATTCGGATACACCATATATTTT CASSKTVFGYTIYF
. TRBJ2-3 15 . TRBV20-1 TGCAGTACTAGAGATGGAACCGACTTCACAGATACGCAATATTTT CSTRDGTDFTDTQYF
. TRBJ1-5 16 . TRBV11-2 TGTGCCAGCAGCCCCGGAGCCGCTTATAGCAATCATCCCCAGCATTTT CASSPGAAYSNHPQHF
. TRBJ1-4 15 . TRBV28 TGTGCCAGCAGTTCCGCGGACCAGGGAGGGGAAAAACTGTTTTTT CASSSADQGGEKLFF
. TRBJ2-7 14 . TRBV29-1 TGCGGCTTCATCAGTCGGAGGGCAATCCACGAGCAGTACTTC CGFISRRAIHEQYF
. TRBJ1-1 16 . TRBV5-1 TGCGCCAGCAGCTTTGGACACGGGGGGGGAGACACTGAAGCTTTCTTT CASSFGHGGGDTEAFF
. TRBJ2-5 14 TRBD1 TRBV24-1 TGTGCTACCGCCAGGGACAGGAAGCAAGAGACCCAGTACTTC CATARDRKQETQYF
. TRBJ2-7 15 . TRBV6-5 TGTGCCATTTACGGGAAGAATGGGACCCCCAACGAGCAGTACTTC CAIYGKNGTPNEQYF
. TRBJ2-3 16 . TRBV11-2 TGTGCCATCAGCCCAGTGGGTTACCCGCTTCCTGATACGCAGTATTTT CAISPVGYPLPDTQYF
. TRBJ2-7 15 TRBD2 TRBV4-2 TGTGCCAGAAGCCAGGAGGATTGGCTAGCGGGACGGCAGTACTTC CARSQEDWLAGRQYF
. TRBJ1-1 15 . TRBV11-2 TGTGCCAACAGCTTAGAGCCGGGGGCCAACACTGTAGCTTTCTTT CANSLEPGANTVAFF
. TRBJ2-3 15 TRBD1 TRBV20-1 TGCAGTACTCGCCCTCGGGACAGGGGGGGAGATACGCAGTATTTT CSTRPRDRGGDTQYF
few TRBJ2-7 15 TRBD2 TRBV11-2 TGTGTCAGCAGCTCTAGCGGGGGAATTACCTACGAGCAGTACTTC CVSSSSGGITYEQYF
. TRBJ1-5 15 TRBD1 TRBV6-5 TGTGCCAGCAATCCCGGGACAGGGGACAGTCAGCCCCAGCATTTT CASNPGTGDSQPQHF
. TRBJ2-7 16 . TRBV5-5 TGTGCCAGCAGGTTCTCCATTTTCGACAGAGTCTATGAGCAGCACTTC CASRFSIFDRVYEQHF
. TRBJ2-2 16 . TRBV28 TGTGCCAGCAGTTTCCAACTAGTCCTCAATACCGGGGAGCTGTTTTTT CASSFQLVLNTGELFF
. TRBJ1-2 12 . TRBV6-5 TGTACCAGCCTGGGGGCAAGCTATGGCTACACCTTC CTSLGASYGYTF
. TRBJ2-7 16 TRBD2 TRBV29-1 TGCAGCGTTGAAGGGGCTAGCGGGGCCCCGGGGGCCGAGCGGCACTTC CSVEGASGAPGAERHF